The clone carrying this TCR beta chain was seen more than once but under ten times. Antigen: not known. This specimen comes from a study of T cell repertoires in cytomegalovirus infection. Background on the study: Alongside well-studied HLA-B-restricted CMV epitopes, recently identified HLA-C-restricted CMV epitopes were also used. It was the public TCR beta signatures that indicated both CMV infection and matching HLA type. Notes on the study in general: Dominating the ex vivo response were HLA-C-restricted CMV-specific TCR beta clonotypes.

The V gene end was trimmed by 5 bases and the J gene end by 5 bases; junction bases not matched to a gene: 10. The CDR3 runs to 15 residues. Germline CDR1 and CDR2: SGHTA and FQGNSA. TCRdb independently ran MiXCR on the reads; one entry per CDR3 protein. The data contain about 500,000 distinct CDR3 sequences, around 30% of them seen just once; the ten biggest clones take up roughly 15%. The specimen was cultured PBMCs, collected from culture after CMV antigen stimulation. This TCR derives from a human donor in good health (CMV status not recorded). Some clones in this sample may be carry-over from other donors' samples. The chain links TRBV7-2 to TRBJ2-5, with 8 bases lining up with TRBD2. CDR3 in amino acids: CASSTRLARWETQYF. DNA for the CDR3: TGTGCCAGCAGCACACGACTAGCGAGGTGGGAGACCCAGTACTTC.